This T cell receptor (beta chain) comes out of a study of blood T cell repertoires in COVID-19. Only in-frame clones appear in the TCRdb table, and some are missing; sequencing was by immunoSEQ multiplex PCR. In the table there are approximately 180,000 clones, 65% to 90% of which are singletons. The CDR3 has 13 amino acids. Germline V CDR1 and CDR2: DFQATT, SNEGSKA (reference sequence). V dropped 3 bases and J dropped 7; count of bases not matched to a gene: 8. The chain uses TRBV20-1 and TRBJ1-2, with 7 bases matching TRBD1. The receptor comes from a man in his fifties who had recovered from COVID-19. Sequences were obtained from PBMCs or T cells enriched from blood (not recorded which). The CDR3 spells CSASLDRVGGYTF. The CDR3 DNA reads as TGCAGTGCTAGTCTCGACAGGGTTGGTGGCTACACCTTC.